Listed here are 28 T cell receptor beta chains from one sample, sequenced in a study of OX40 agonist ivuxolimab in advanced cancers. Sequenced by immunoSEQ multiplex PCR; TCRdb stores in-frame clones only, minus some. This table has 100,000 or so clones, 75% to 90% appearing once. The sequencing here drew on CD4+ or CD8+ T cells sorted from blood, taken in a trial of the OX40 agonist ivuxolimab. The receptors shown here come from an adult with an advanced solid tumor such as melanoma, head and neck, liver or kidney cancer.

This chain links TRBV6-5 with TRBJ1-3; no definite D call. CDR3 length: 15 residues. The V end lost 2 bases, the J end lost 0 bases, and 8 bases lay between the germline ends. Germline loops: CDR1 MNHEY, CDR2 SVGAGI. The CDR3, as DNA: TGTGCCAGCAGTTACGCGTACAACTCTGGAAACACCATATATTTT. It encodes CASSYAYNSGNTIYF.

The chain links TRBV21-1 to TRBJ2-5. TRBV21-1 is reported as a pseudogene. CDR3 length equals 10 residues. CDR3 DNA: TGTGCCAGCAGAGGGGAGACCCAGTACTTC. Translating it yields CASRGETQYF.

The gene calls are TRBV6-1 and TRBJ1-1; D is perhaps TRBD1 (5 bases). Germline lookup yields CDR1 MNHNS and CDR2 SASEGT. V was clipped by 3 bases and J by 2 bases, with 10 bases between them. The CDR3 runs 14 residues. For the CDR3, the DNA is TGTGCCAGCAGTGAGATTAGGGGAAACACTGAAGCTTTCTTT. It codes for CASSEIRGNTEAFF.

The chain uses TRBV11-3 and TRBJ1-1; perhaps TRBD1 as D (5 bases). Germline values: CDR1 SGHNT, CDR2 YENEEA. The germline V and J ends were trimmed by 1 base and 1 base, with 10 bases remaining between them. The CDR3 is made up of 15 amino acids. The DNA of the CDR3 is TGTGCCAGCAGCTTAGGGGGGTTATCGAACACTGAAGCTTTCTTT. Translating gives CASSLGGLSNTEAFF.

This clone has a single count. The CDR3 nucleotides read TGCGCCAGCAGTCAATCGTGGCGCGAGCAGTACTTC. Protein product: CASSQSWREQYF. J is TRBJ2-7 and V is TRBV23-1; D not resolved. TRBV23-1 is designated an ORF whose function remains uncertain. Between the trimmed V and J ends, which lost 0 bases and 6 bases, there was a span of 6 bases. The CDR3 is 12 residues long.

V is TRBV5-6 and J is TRBJ2-5, with unresolved D. The CDR3 length is 14 residues. Germline CDR1 reads SGHDT; CDR2 reads YYEEEE. V dropped 4 bases and J dropped 2 bases, with 12 bases sitting between them. The CDR3 spells CASSPIGAQETQYF. As DNA, the CDR3 is TGTGCCAGCAGCCCCATAGGTGCACAAGAGACCCAGTACTTC.

The genes are TRBV6-6 and TRBJ2-7, with 7 nucleotides matching TRBD1. The CDR3 contains 14 residues. V lost 6 bases and J lost 0; bases outside the gene matches: 5. Looked up from germline, CDR1 is MNHNY and CDR2 is SVGAGI (reference sequence). This chain's CDR3 is CASRRDRASYEQYF. CDR3 DNA: TGTGCCAGCAGAAGAGACAGGGCCTCCTACGAGCAGTACTTC.

This rearrangement joins TRBV5-1 to TRBJ1-1; a weak D match, TRBD1 (5 bases). The CDR3 sequence is 15 residues long. Germline V gene sequence: CDR1 SGHRS, CDR2 YFSETQ. The V and J ends lost 0 bases and 1 base respectively, with 10 bases between them. CDR3 residues: CASSLGQLANTEAFF. The CDR3 DNA sequence: TGCGCCAGCAGCTTGGGACAGCTCGCGAACACTGAAGCTTTCTTT.

J is TRBJ1-1 and V is TRBV29-1; possible D gene TRBD1, 6 bases. This CDR3 spans 13 amino acids. With 3 bases removed from V and 1 base from J, the gap between germline ends came to 9 bases. Looked up from germline, CDR1 is SQVTM and CDR2 is ANQGSEA. The CDR3 region is CSVERGPNTEAFF. CDR3 nucleotide sequence: TGCAGCGTTGAGCGGGGGCCGAACACTGAAGCTTTCTTT.

The V call is TRBV25-1, the J call TRBJ2-3; unclear D gene. Trimming shortened V by 4 bases and J by 2 bases, and 10 bases separated the two germline ends. CDR1 and CDR2 from the germline V gene are MGHDK and SYGVNS. The CDR3 runs 14 residues. CDR3: CASSGSIPTDTQYF. CDR3 nucleotide sequence: TGTGCCAGCAGTGGTAGTATTCCCACAGATACGCAGTATTTT. Full variable domain (missing parts from reference TRBV25-1 and TRBJ2-3): EADIYQTPRYLVIGTGKKITLECSQTMGHDKMYWYQQDPGMELHLIHYSYGVNSTEKGDLSSESTVSRIRTEHFPLTLESARPSHTSQYLCASSGSIPTDTQYFGPGTRLTVL.

V and J are TRBV19 and TRBJ2-5; 8 bases map to TRBD1. The CDR3 covers 15 residues. Germline-derived CDR1 and CDR2 are LNHDA and SQIVND (reference sequence). The V segment lost 7 bases and the J segment 2 bases; nucleotides outside the gene matches: 9. The CDR3 nucleotides read TGTGCCAGTACCCGACAGGGGCAGTCTCAAGAGACCCAGTACTTC. It encodes CASTRQGQSQETQYF.

The gene calls are TRBV30 and TRBJ1-1; 7 nucleotides match TRBD1. The germline CDR1 and CDR2 sequences are GTSNPN and SVGIG (reference sequence). This CDR3 has 15 residues. V shed 0 bases, J shed 1 base, and the junction held 5 bases outside the gene matches. CDR3 nucleotides: TGTGCCTGGAGTGTAGGTCAGGGGGGGAACACTGAAGCTTTCTTT. Protein: CAWSVGQGGNTEAFF.

The sample holds one count of this clone. The rearrangement uses TRBV11-2 and TRBJ2-7, with D maybe TRBD1 (6 bases). Germline CDR1 SGHAT, CDR2 FQNNGV. V lost 3 bases and J lost 6, with 6 bases in between. CDR3 length: 11 residues. The CDR3, as DNA: TGTGCCAGCAGCTTGGACAGCGAGCAGTACTTC. Translation: CASSLDSEQYF.

The chain uses TRBV28 and TRBJ1-2; no firm D call. Trimming removed 3 bases from V and 5 bases from J, with 7 bases in between. The length of the CDR3 is 12 residues. Germline V gene data show CDR1 as MDHEN and CDR2 as SYDVKM. The CDR3 region is CASSFEGYGYTF. As DNA, the CDR3 is TGTGCCAGCAGTTTTGAGGGTTATGGCTACACCTTC.

The chain is built from TRBV5-1 and TRBJ1-1; 8 bases line up with TRBD1. The V gene end was trimmed by 1 base and the J gene end by 5 bases; junction bases not matched to a gene: 4. CDR1 and CDR2 (germline): SGHRS, YFSETQ. This CDR3 contains 14 residues. The CDR3 DNA is TGCGCCAGCAGCTTGCAGGGGGCAATGACTGAAGCTTTCTTT. Protein product: CASSLQGAMTEAFF.

The rearrangement links TRBV6-5 to TRBJ1-1; D is ambiguous. Germline-derived CDR1 and CDR2 are MNHEY and SVGAGI. The length of the CDR3 is 13 residues. The germline V and J ends were trimmed by 4 bases and 2 bases, with 8 bases remaining between them. The CDR3: CASSFTPNTEAFF. CDR3 nucleotide sequence: TGTGCCAGCAGTTTTACACCAAACACTGAAGCTTTCTTT.

This chain joins TRBV19 and TRBJ2-5; 8 nucleotides line up with TRBD1. V was clipped by 6 bases and J by 5 bases; unmatched bases: 8. The CDR3 consists of 14 residues. CDR1 is LNHDA and CDR2 is SQIVND in the germline V gene (reference sequence). The CDR3 DNA follows: TGTGCCAGTAGCCTACCCACAGGGGGGGAGACCCAGTACTTC. It translates to CASSLPTGGETQYF. The complete variable domain, with remaining parts taken from reference TRBV19 and TRBJ2-5, reads DGGITQSPKYLFRKEGQNVTLSCEQNLNHDAMYWYRQDPGQGLRLIYYSQIVNDFQKGDIAEGYSVSREKKESFPLTVTSAQKNPTAFYLCASSLPTGGETQYFGPGTRLLVL.

The chain recombines TRBV28 with TRBJ1-4; TRBD1 matches at 8 bases. CDR3 length: 16 amino acids. The germline V gene encodes CDR1 MDHEN and CDR2 SYDVKM. V lost 3 bases, J lost 7 bases, and 10 bases stayed unmatched. CDR3 residues: CASSFPRTGSGEKLFF. The DNA of the CDR3 is TGTGCCAGCAGTTTCCCGAGGACAGGGAGCGGTGAAAAACTGTTTTTT.

The chain links TRBV19 to TRBJ2-2; D is tentatively TRBD1 or TRBD2 (5 bases each). V shed 5 bases and J shed 5 bases, with 15 bases lying between them. The CDR3 runs 15 residues. The germline CDR1 and CDR2 sequences are LNHDA and SQIVND (reference sequence). CDR3 amino acids: CASSLPSGPTGELFF. The CDR3 DNA reads TGTGCCAGTAGTCTCCCCTCGGGACCGACCGGGGAGCTGTTTTTT.

The gene calls are TRBV5-1 and TRBJ1-3, with 8 bases aligning to TRBD1. CDR3 length: 15 amino acids. Germline V gene data show CDR1 as SGHRS and CDR2 as YFSETQ. J gave up 3 bases and V 4 bases, and 6 bases lay outside the gene matches. Here the CDR3 reads CASSPLTGVGNTIYF. CDR3 coding DNA: TGCGCCAGCAGCCCATTGACAGGGGTTGGAAACACCATATATTTT.

There are a few counts of this clone. V usage is TRBV5-4 and J usage is TRBJ2-5; D may be TRBD1 (6 bases). Germline loops: CDR1 SGHNT, CDR2 YYREEE (reference sequence). V was pared by 3 bases and J by 6 bases, with 12 bases between. The CDR3 is 13 residues long. The CDR3 spells CASSYSGQKTQYF. As DNA, the CDR3 is TGTGCCAGCAGCTATAGTGGACAGAAGACCCAGTACTTC.

The rearrangement uses TRBV27 and TRBJ2-2; D is ambiguous. The V end lost 8 bases, the J end lost 7 bases, and 17 bases lay between the germline ends. The CDR3 is 14 amino acids. The germline V gene has CDR1 MNHEY and CDR2 SMNVEV (reference sequence). This chain's CDR3 is CASCESYLRGELFF. CDR3 nucleotides: TGTGCCAGCTGCGAGAGCTATCTTCGCGGGGAGCTGTTTTTT.

The genes are TRBV4-1 and TRBJ2-1; 8 bases are a match to TRBD2. This CDR3 has 16 residues. The germline V gene has CDR1 MGHRA and CDR2 YSYEKL. Trimming removed 1 base from V and 3 bases from J; junction bases left unmatched: 5. The CDR3 reads CASSQGGGLGYNEQFF. CDR3 DNA sequence: TGCGCCAGCAGCCAAGGGGGGGGACTAGGCTACAATGAGCAGTTCTTC.

The chain recombines TRBV6-5 with TRBJ2-7; D remains ambiguous. The CDR3 totals 13 residues. Germline V gene sequence: CDR1 MNHEY, CDR2 SVGAGI. The V gene lost 6 bases and the J gene lost 0 bases, with 9 bases spanning the gap. The CDR3 nucleotides are TGTGCCAGCAGCTCCGACCTCTCCTACGAGCAGTACTTC. Protein product: CASSSDLSYEQYF.

This chain connects TRBV18 to TRBJ2-1; D may be TRBD2 (5 bases). The CDR3 runs to 14 residues. The germline V gene encodes CDR1 KGHSH and CDR2 LQKENI. V was trimmed by 2 bases and J by 7 bases, leaving 12 bases between them. CDR3 nucleotides: TGTGCCAGCTCACCAGGGAGAATGGGTAATGAGCAGTTCTTC. Translating it yields CASSPGRMGNEQFF.

The chain recombines TRBV19 with TRBJ1-1; 12 bases match TRBD1. Germline V gene lookup returns CDR1 LNHDA and CDR2 SQIVND (reference sequence). There are 18 residues in the CDR3. After removal of 0 bases from V and 0 bases from J, the junction contained 5 bases not matched to a gene. CDR3 loop: CASSIDWDRGPLNTEAFF. DNA for the CDR3: TGTGCCAGTAGTATAGATTGGGACAGGGGGCCCTTGAACACTGAAGCTTTCTTT.

V and J are TRBV5-6 and TRBJ2-7; D not certain. CDR3 size: 13 residues. The germline V gene encodes CDR1 SGHDT and CDR2 YYEEEE. V lost 1 base to trimming and J lost 2 bases, with 7 bases between them. The CDR3 sequence is CASSLNGPYEQYF. DNA for the CDR3: TGTGCCAGCAGCTTGAACGGTCCCTACGAGCAGTACTTC.

This clone has a single count. DNA for the CDR3: TGCGCCAGCAGCCCAGGGACAGCTAACTATGGCTACACCTTC. Protein: CASSPGTANYGYTF. V gene TRBV5-1 combines with J gene TRBJ1-2, with 7 bases fitting TRBD1. Unmatched junction bases numbered 3, after V lost 4 bases and J lost 0 bases. CDR1 is SGHRS and CDR2 is YFSETQ in the germline V gene. CDR3 length equals 14 residues.